The clone carrying this T cell receptor (beta chain) showed up just a few times. Its antigen is currently unknown. This sample is part of a study of cytomegalovirus exposure and HLA in healthy donors. Findings of the study overall: Earlier analysis looked at TCR beta V segments, and most were productive about 87% or about 30% of the time.

The study ran its PCR with 60 Vbeta and 13 Jbeta primers. Profiling relied on immunoSEQ multiplex PCR, and the TCRdb table lists in-frame clones only, not all of them. The sample includes about 170,000 clones, under 75% seen only once; the top ten take over 6%. This CDR3 spans 14 amino acids. CDR1 SQVTM and CDR2 ANQGSEA come from the germline V gene. The V and J ends lost 5 bases and 4 bases respectively, with 16 bases between them. Sample: PBMCs. The chain is built from TRBV29-1 and TRBJ2-3; D might be TRBD2 (6 bases). The TCR originated in a middle-aged man in good health and CMV-seropositive. The CDR3 DNA sequence: TGCAGCGTTTGGGCGGGACCAAGCGCAGATACGCAGTATTTT. Translated: CSVWAGPSADTQYF.